The 28 T cell receptor beta chains given below trace back to one sample, sequenced in a study of cytomegalovirus exposure and HLA in healthy donors. This PCR relied on a set of 60 Vbeta primers and 13 Jbeta primers. TCRdb keeps only in-frame clones here, not all; method: immunoSEQ multiplex PCR. The sample lists about 140,000 clones, 70% to 80% seen once, with over 2% in the top ten. The sequenced material came from PBMCs. These TCRs come from a man between 25 and 39 years old in good health and CMV-seronegative.

The chain recombines TRBV7-8 with TRBJ2-7, with D possibly being TRBD1 (5 bases). CDR1 is SGHVS and CDR2 is FQNEAQ in the germline V gene. CDR3 size: 12 residues. The V end was cut by 5 bases, the J end by 3 bases, with 8 bases between. CDR3 sequence: CASSPDNYEQYF. CDR3 nucleotide sequence: TGTGCCAGCAGCCCGGACAACTACGAGCAGTACTTC.

J is TRBJ2-3 and V is TRBV28; 10 nucleotides match TRBD1. CDR1 MDHEN and CDR2 SYDVKM come from the germline V gene. This CDR3 region has 18 residues. The V and J ends lost 6 bases and 1 base, in that order; junction bases with no gene match: 13. The CDR3 nucleotides read TGTGCCAGCAGCCACGCCGTGACAGGGGGCTTGGGCACAGATACGCAGTATTTT. Its protein is CASSHAVTGGLGTDTQYF.

This rearrangement joins TRBV30 to TRBJ1-4, with 8 bases lining up with TRBD1. The CDR3 covers 14 residues. The J segment lost 8 bases and the V segment lost 4 bases, leaving 9 bases of the junction unmatched. In germline, CDR1 is GTSNPN, CDR2 SVGIG (reference sequence). The CDR3 nucleotides read TGTGCCTGGACCCGACAGGGGTCGCGGGAAAAACTGTTTTTT. It is translated as CAWTRQGSREKLFF.

CDR3 sequence reads: CATSSPGTGAPVWSEAFF. CDR3 sequence (DNA): TGTGCCACCAGCAGTCCCGGGACAGGGGCCCCCGTTTGGTCTGAAGCTTTCTTT. This chain uses TRBV15 with TRBJ1-1; 10 bases fit TRBD1. The germline V gene has CDR1 LNHNV and CDR2 YYDKDF (reference sequence). The junction had 16 bases not matched to a gene; V was cut back by 3 bases and J by 6 bases. This CDR3 has 18 amino acids. The full variable domain, its missing parts supplied by reference TRBV15 and TRBJ1-1, is DAMVIQNPRYQVTQFGKPVTLSCSQTLNHNVMYWYQQKSSQAPKLLFHYYDKDFNNEADTPDNFQSRRPNTSFCFLDIRSPGLGDTAMYLCATSSPGTGAPVWSEAFFGQGTRLTVV.

The chain joins TRBV7-2 to TRBJ1-1; 7 bases line up with TRBD1. Trimming took 4 bases from V and 0 from J; bases not matched to a gene: 5. Germline lookup yields CDR1 SGHTA and CDR2 FQGNSA. The CDR3 totals 15 residues. This chain's CDR3 is CASSSQDRMNTEAFF. The CDR3 DNA follows: TGTGCCAGCAGCTCTCAGGACAGGATGAACACTGAAGCTTTCTTT.

The chain uses TRBV27 and TRBJ2-7; 7 nucleotides align to TRBD2. Germline CDR1 and CDR2: MNHEY and SMNVEV (reference sequence). V was pared by 5 bases and J by 2 bases, with 9 bases of the junction left unmatched. This CDR3 is built from 15 residues. CDR3 DNA: TGTGCCAGCAGTGACGTTGCGGGAGTCCCCTACGAGCAGTACTTC. Translated, it gives CASSDVAGVPYEQYF.

The rearrangement links TRBV28 to TRBJ1-4, with D uncertain. V lost 3 bases, J lost 8 bases, and 4 bases lay in between. The CDR3 consists of 11 residues. Germline CDR1 reads MDHEN; CDR2 reads SYDVKM. The CDR3 DNA reads TGTGCCAGCAGTTTGAGGGAAAAACTGTTTTTT. It translates to CASSLREKLFF. The complete variable domain, with remaining parts taken from reference TRBV28 and TRBJ1-4, reads DVKVTQSSRYLVKRTGEKVFLECVQDMDHENMFWYRQDPGLGLRLIYFSYDVKMKEKGDIPEGYSVSREKKERFSLILESASTNQTSMYLCASSLREKLFFGSGTQLSVL.

Comment on this clone: A junction end diverges from the germline sequence, so it may reflect a read error. V gene TRBV6-5 combines with J gene TRBJ2-1; 7 positions match TRBD2. Looked up from germline, CDR1 is MNHEY and CDR2 is SVGAGI. The CDR3 covers 14 residues. The chain's CDR3 is CASRNGLVLGEQLF. The CDR3 DNA sequence: TGTGCCAGCAGGAACGGACTAGTTTTGGGTGAGCAGCTCTTC.

The J gene is TRBJ2-5, the V gene TRBV30; D possibly corresponds to TRBD2 (6 bases). Between the trimmed V and J ends, which lost 1 base and 4 bases, there was a span of 10 bases. CDR1 is GTSNPN and CDR2 is SVGIG in the germline V gene (reference sequence). This CDR3 has 13 residues. The CDR3 nucleotides are TGTGCCTGGAGTGGTGGGACTTTAGAGACCCAGTACTTC. Translated: CAWSGGTLETQYF. Complete variable domain (other parts from reference TRBV30 and TRBJ2-5): SQTIHQWPATLVQPVGSPLSLECTVEGTSNPNLYWYRQAAGRGLQLLFYSVGIGQISSEVPQNLSASRPQDRQFILSSKKLLLSDSGFYLCAWSGGTLETQYFGPGTRLLVL.

The count of this clone is one. The gene calls are TRBV5-6 and TRBJ2-1, with a possible D match to TRBD2 (5 bases). V was shortened by 3 bases and J by 2 bases, with 12 bases between the two germline ends. The CDR3 loop spans 15 amino acids. Germline loops: CDR1 SGHDT, CDR2 YYEEEE. This CDR3 is CASSSSYGTYNEQFF. In DNA, the CDR3 is TGTGCCAGCAGCTCTAGCTACGGTACCTACAATGAGCAGTTCTTC.

V is TRBV5-4 and J is TRBJ1-1; D ambiguous. Per germline, CDR1 SGHNT and CDR2 YYREEE (reference sequence). This CDR3 has 13 amino acids. Trimming removed 4 bases from V and 4 bases from J, with 11 bases in between. CDR3 DNA sequence: TGTGCCAGCAGCCCGACCTGGAGCACTGAAGCTTTCTTT. Its translation: CASSPTWSTEAFF.

This sequence joins TRBV19 and TRBJ1-5; TRBD1 matches at 11 bases. The V gene end was trimmed by 5 bases and the J gene end by 2 bases; junction bases not matched to a gene: 14. The length of the CDR3 is 19 residues. The germline V gene has CDR1 LNHDA and CDR2 SQIVND (reference sequence). CDR3: CASSSSGTGGLYGNQPQHF. CDR3 nucleotides: TGTGCCAGTAGTTCCTCCGGGACAGGGGGTCTCTATGGCAATCAGCCCCAGCATTTT.

The chain links TRBV27 to TRBJ1-2; perhaps TRBD1 as D (6 bases). The V and J ends lost 4 bases and 0 bases respectively, with 12 bases between them. CDR1 and CDR2 (germline): MNHEY, SMNVEV (reference sequence). CDR3 length: 15 residues. The CDR3 region is CASSSRQAANYGYTF. The CDR3, as DNA: TGTGCCAGCAGTTCCAGACAGGCTGCTAACTATGGCTACACCTTC.

The V and J genes are TRBV23-1 and TRBJ1-5; D perhaps matches TRBD1 (6 bases). TRBV23-1 has ORF status, its function being uncertain. V was pared by 2 bases and J by 6 bases, with 11 bases between. The CDR3 runs 14 residues. Here the CDR3 reads CASSQVRGIQPQHF. CDR3 DNA sequence: TGCGCCAGCAGTCAAGTGAGGGGGATTCAGCCCCAGCATTTT.

The chain carries TRBV5-1 and TRBJ1-3; D gene unclear. CDR3 size: 15 residues. The V gene lost 5 bases and the J gene lost 0 bases, with 12 bases spanning the gap. Germline CDR1 is SGHRS and CDR2 is YFSETQ. Here the CDR3 reads CASSKDGGSGNTIYF. CDR3 DNA sequence: TGCGCCAGCAGTAAGGACGGAGGCTCTGGAAACACCATATATTTT.

The chain recombines TRBV6-6 with TRBJ2-6; D unresolved. This CDR3 has 15 residues. The germline V gene has CDR1 MNHNY and CDR2 SVGAGI (reference sequence). V shed 3 bases and J shed 4 bases, with 10 bases lying between them. The CDR3 DNA reads TGTGCCAGCAGTTATGTGGAGTCCGGGGCCAACGTCCTGACTTTC. It codes for CASSYVESGANVLTF.

The chain carries TRBV5-1 and TRBJ2-2; 7 bases align to TRBD1. J lost 6 bases, V lost 1 base, and 9 bases had no gene match. The CDR3 consists of 16 residues. The germline V gene encodes CDR1 SGHRS and CDR2 YFSETQ. The CDR3 DNA reads TGCGCCAGCAGCTTGTACCCGGGGCAGGGGGCCGGGGAGCTGTTTTTT. It codes for CASSLYPGQGAGELFF.

The chain links TRBV2 to TRBJ2-1; 7 bases are a match to TRBD2. The CDR3 consists of 15 residues. V gave up 7 bases and J gave up 0 bases; unmatched junction bases: 6. Germline V gene data show CDR1 as SNHLY and CDR2 as FYNNEI. CDR3 loop: CASTASGSSYNEQFF. CDR3 DNA sequence: TGTGCCAGCACCGCTAGCGGAAGCTCCTACAATGAGCAGTTCTTC.

The chain links TRBV28 to TRBJ1-5; D remains unclear. The V end was cut by 4 bases, the J end by 4 bases, with 11 bases between. The CDR3 is made up of 14 amino acids. Germline CDR1 reads MDHEN; CDR2 reads SYDVKM. CDR3 loop: CASSSWTGNQPQHF. The CDR3 DNA is TGTGCCAGCAGTTCCTGGACGGGGAATCAGCCCCAGCATTTT.

This clone came up a few times. The DNA of the CDR3 is TGTGCCAGCAGTTCCGGACTTGGGACTAGCGGGAAGTTACAGGGCCGTGAGCAGTTCTTC. This sequence encodes CASSSGLGTSGKLQGREQFF. The chain combines TRBV28 with TRBJ2-1, with 13 bases aligning to TRBD2. Germline V gives CDR1 MDHEN, CDR2 SYDVKM. V shed 4 bases, J shed 9 bases, and the junction held 21 bases outside the gene matches. The CDR3 sequence is 20 residues long. The full variable domain, its missing parts supplied by reference TRBV28 and TRBJ2-1, is DVKVTQSSRYLVKRTGEKVFLECVQDMDHENMFWYRQDPGLGLRLIYFSYDVKMKEKGDIPEGYSVSREKKERFSLILESASTNQTSMYLCASSSGLGTSGKLQGREQFFGPGTRLTVL.

This clone was detected only a few times. The V and J genes are TRBV7-9 and TRBJ2-5; TRBD2 agrees at 9 bases. V lost 8 bases and J lost 5; bases outside the gene matches: 12. CDR3 size: 15 residues. CDR1 and CDR2 (germline): SEHNR, FQNEAQ (reference sequence). The CDR3 DNA sequence: TGTGCCAGCGGGACATTAGCGGGAGAGGGGGAGACCCAGTACTTC. This encodes CASGTLAGEGETQYF.

The rearrangement uses TRBV18 and TRBJ1-2; D possibly corresponds to TRBD1 (5 bases). The CDR3 runs 14 residues. V was trimmed by 1 base and J by 8 bases, leaving 14 bases between them. The germline V gene encodes CDR1 KGHSH and CDR2 LQKENI. For the CDR3, the DNA is TGTGCCAGCTCACCACAAGTCAGGGAAGGGGGCTACACCTTC. This sequence encodes CASSPQVREGGYTF.

This chain links TRBV5-1 with TRBJ2-1; TRBD2 aligns across 9 bases. With 2 bases clipped from V and 7 bases from J, the junction kept 7 bases outside the gene matches. The CDR3 runs to 15 residues. In germline, CDR1 is SGHRS, CDR2 YFSETQ. The CDR3 protein is CASSFAGGPWNEQFF. The CDR3 nucleotides are TGCGCCAGCAGCTTCGCGGGAGGGCCTTGGAATGAGCAGTTCTTC.

The chain is built from TRBV29-1 and TRBJ2-2; D not certain. V gave up 5 bases and J gave up 6 bases, with 16 bases separating them. Germline values: CDR1 SQVTM, CDR2 ANQGSEA. The CDR3 sequence is 14 residues long. The CDR3 region is CSVTPTPSAGELFF. The CDR3 DNA is TGCAGCGTTACGCCGACTCCTTCCGCCGGGGAGCTGTTTTTT.

The V and J genes are TRBV13 and TRBJ1-5; 7 bases are a match to TRBD1. CDR1 and CDR2 from the germline V gene are PRHDT and FYEKMQ (reference sequence). CDR3 size: 14 residues. V shed 5 bases, J shed 2 bases, and the junction held 3 bases outside the gene matches. The CDR3 coding sequence is TGTGCCAGCAGCCGAGGGGGCGGCAATCAGCCCCAGCATTTT. Its protein product is CASSRGGGNQPQHF.

The V gene is TRBV5-8, the J gene TRBJ1-1; 7 bases are shared with TRBD1. The germline V gene encodes CDR1 SGHTS and CDR2 YDEGEE. J gave up 5 bases and V 2 bases, and 3 bases lay outside the gene matches. This CDR3 has 13 residues. The CDR3, as DNA: TGTGCCAGCAGCTTCAACAGGGGAACTGAAGCTTTCTTT. Protein sequence: CASSFNRGTEAFF.

The chain couples TRBV2 to TRBJ1-1, with D hard to call. The germline V and J ends were trimmed by 4 bases and 3 bases, with 12 bases remaining between them. The V gene's germline CDR1 is SNHLY and CDR2 FYNNEI. The CDR3 is 14 amino acids. In DNA, the CDR3 is TGTGCCAGCAGTGTGGAAGCTAGGTACACTGAAGCTTTCTTT. As protein: CASSVEARYTEAFF.

V is TRBV5-8 and J is TRBJ2-7, with a weak D call TRBD1 (5 bases). Per germline, CDR1 SGHTS and CDR2 YDEGEE. V gave up 1 base and J gave up 5 bases, with 16 bases separating them. This CDR3 has 15 amino acids. CDR3 loop: CASSLRWTPDNEQYF. The CDR3 DNA is TGTGCCAGCAGCTTGAGATGGACACCTGACAACGAGCAGTACTTC. Supplemented by reference TRBV5-8 and TRBJ2-7, the full variable domain reads EAGVTQSPTHLIKTRGQQATLRCSPISGHTSVYWYQQALGLGLQFLLWYDEGEERNRGNFPPRFSGRQFPNYSSELNVNALELEDSALYLCASSLRWTPDNEQYFGPGTRLTVT.